This is a list of T cell receptor beta chains from one sample in a study of PD-1 blockade in classical Hodgkin lymphoma. The protocol was immunoSEQ multiplex PCR, while the TCRdb copy is restricted to in-frame clones and leaves out a portion. Of 25,000 or so clones detected, approximately 80% appear once; the ten largest clones hold approximately 2.6%. The specimen comprised CD4+ T cells from blood, sampled at baseline. Receptors originate from a human donor with classical Hodgkin lymphoma. Each CDR3 is given with its conserved first and last residue. A D gene is named only where the DNA matches it firmly. Clone size is not always given. Where it is, it says once, few, many or a class for expanded clones.

d_call clone_size j_call v_call cdr3_aa cdr3_nt
NA NA TRBJ1-4 TRBV6-1 CASSEYEKLFF TGTGCCAGCAGTGAATACGAAAAACTGTTTTTT
NA NA TRBJ2-4 TRBV5-1 CASSLQHGKNIQYF TGCGCCAGCAGCTTACAACATGGCAAAAACATTCAGTACTTC
TRBD1 NA TRBJ1-1 TRBV6-5 CASSYSSGQGITEAFF TGTGCCAGCAGTTACTCGTCTGGACAGGGTATCACTGAAGCTTTCTTT
TRBD1 few TRBJ1-2 TRBV5-5 CASSWDRGLGGYTF TGTGCCAGCAGCTGGGACAGGGGGCTGGGCGGCTACACCTTC
NA few TRBJ2-2 TRBV4-1 CASSQDGLDVGELFF TGCGCCAGCAGCCAAGATGGACTCGACGTTGGGGAGCTGTTTTTT
TRBD1 NA TRBJ1-5 TRBV28 CASSPVRTGSQPQHF TGTGCCAGCAGCCCGGTAAGGACAGGGTCTCAGCCCCAGCATTTT
TRBD1 once TRBJ1-1 TRBV7-2 CASTRDRWNTEAFF TGTGCCAGCACCCGGGACAGGTGGAACACTGAAGCTTTCTTT
TRBD1 NA TRBJ2-7 TRBV5-3 CARSLRAGQENYEQYF TGTGCCAGAAGCTTGAGGGCCGGACAGGAAAACTACGAGCAGTACTTC
TRBD2 NA TRBJ2-5 TRBV13 CASSLTAGGPLSSETQYF TGTGCCAGCAGCTTAACAGCGGGGGGGCCATTATCTTCAGAGACCCAGTACTTC
NA NA TRBJ2-3 TRBV28 CASSFGGSTDTQYF TGTGCCAGCAGTTTCGGTGGTAGCACAGATACGCAGTATTTT
TRBD1 few TRBJ1-2 TRBV7-3 CASSSGTGTDGYTF TGTGCCAGCAGTTCCGGGACAGGGACGGATGGCTACACCTTC
NA NA TRBJ1-3 TRBV7-8 CASSLAGGNTIYF TGTGCCAGCAGCTTAGCAGGCGGAAACACCATATATTTT
NA NA TRBJ1-5 TRBV4-3 CASSPGHIRGEPQHF TGCGCCAGCAGCCCGGGACATATCCGAGGGGAGCCCCAGCATTTT
NA NA TRBJ1-4 TRBV5-1 CASSLTDWTETNEKLFF TGCGCCAGCAGCTTGACGGATTGGACAGAAACTAATGAAAAACTGTTTTTT
NA NA TRBJ2-3 TRBV10-3 CAIERGKGDTQYF TGTGCCATCGAAAGAGGCAAAGGGGATACGCAGTATTTT
TRBD1 NA TRBJ2-7 TRBV11-3 CASSLGLRGRDEQYF TGTGCCAGCAGCTTAGGTCTCAGGGGGCGCGACGAGCAGTACTTC
NA once TRBJ2-3 TRBV7-2 CASSRGQRTDTQYF TGTGCCAGCAGCCGCGGACAGCGCACAGATACGCAGTATTTT
NA once TRBJ2-3 TRBV28 CASKASLTDTQYF TGTGCCAGCAAGGCAAGTCTGACAGATACGCAGTATTTT
TRBD1 NA TRBJ1-5 TRBV6-5 CASSGQGDQPQHF TGTGCCAGCAGTGGACAGGGTGATCAGCCCCAGCATTTT
TRBD1 NA TRBJ1-1 TRBV7-7 CASSADRESEAFF TGTGCCAGCAGCGCGGACAGGGAGAGTGAAGCTTTCTTT
NA once TRBJ2-3 TRBV4-3 CASSQEFAADTQYF TGCGCCAGCAGCCAAGAGTTCGCGGCAGATACGCAGTATTTT
NA NA TRBJ1-5 TRBV30 CAWSVRQLNQPQHF TGTGCCTGGAGTGTACGACAGCTCAATCAGCCCCAGCATTTT
TRBD1 NA TRBJ1-2 TRBV5-8 CASSFNGWEGDRDHVRRYTF TGTGCCAGCAGCTTTAATGGGTGGGAAGGGGACAGAGACCACGTCAGGCGCTACACCTTC
NA NA TRBJ1-1 TRBV10-2 CASSERRILGAEAFF TGCGCCAGCAGTGAGAGGAGGATTTTAGGGGCTGAAGCTTTCTTT
NA NA TRBJ1-2 TRBV29-1 CSVGISHGYTF TGCAGCGTTGGGATAAGTCACGGCTACACCTTC
NA NA TRBJ2-3 TRBV27 CASRVQLLTDTQYF TGTGCCAGCAGGGTGCAGCTCCTCACAGATACGCAGTATTTT
NA NA TRBJ2-3 TRBV4-2 CASSPTRDPTIDTQYF TGTGCCAGCAGCCCCACCAGGGACCCCACCATAGATACGCAGTATTTT
TRBD2 NA TRBJ2-2 TRBV30 CAWSPGTRGTGELFF TGTGCCTGGAGCCCCGGGACTAGGGGTACCGGGGAGCTGTTTTTT
NA NA TRBJ1-2 TRBV5-5 CASTEGPGYGYTF TGTGCCAGCACCGAGGGACCGGGCTATGGCTACACCTTC
NA NA TRBJ2-7 TRBV18 CASSPAAGGIYEQYF TGTGCCAGCTCACCGGCAGCCGGGGGTATCTACGAGCAGTACTTC
NA NA TRBJ1-1 TRBV7-2 CASSSMGGLNTEAFF TGTGCCAGCAGCTCGATGGGTGGTCTGAACACTGAAGCTTTCTTT
NA NA TRBJ1-1 TRBV7-9 CASSSRGFGMNTEAFF TGTGCCAGCAGCTCCCGGGGCTTCGGTATGAACACTGAAGCTTTCTTT
TRBD1 NA TRBJ2-7 TRBV5-1 CASSWDRGYEQYF TGCGCCAGCAGCTGGGACAGGGGATACGAGCAGTACTTC
TRBD2 NA TRBJ2-5 TRBV2 CASSEASGGGETQYF TGTGCCAGCAGTGAAGCTAGCGGGGGTGGGGAGACCCAGTACTTC
TRBD2 NA TRBJ2-3 TRBV9 CASSVEAGGTDTQYF TGTGCCAGCAGCGTAGAAGCGGGGGGAACAGATACGCAGTATTTT
NA NA TRBJ1-1 TRBV5-1 CASSLQDMNTEAFF TGCGCCAGCAGCTTACAGGACATGAACACTGAAGCTTTCTTT
NA NA TRBJ2-1 TRBV7-9 CASSLAGRLSYNEQFF TGTGCCAGCAGCTTAGCAGGGAGGCTATCCTACAATGAGCAGTTCTTC
NA NA TRBJ1-6 TRBV7-9 CASSLVSDSYSPLHF TGTGCCAGCAGCTTAGTCTCGGACTCTTATTCACCCCTCCACTTT
TRBD2 NA TRBJ2-5 TRBV5-4 CASSIGGRWETQYF TGTGCCAGCAGCATCGGGGGGAGGTGGGAGACCCAGTACTTC
NA NA TRBJ1-5 TRBV5-1 CASSFNSNQPQHF TGCGCCAGCAGCTTCAATAGCAATCAGCCCCAGCATTTT
NA NA TRBJ2-4 TRBV2 CASSFGLKNIQYF TGTGCCAGCAGTTTCGGACTCAAAAACATTCAGTACTTC
TRBD1 NA TRBJ2-6 TRBV18 CASSPIGTGEEDSGANVLTF TGTGCCAGCTCACCTATCGGGACAGGGGAAGAGGACTCTGGGGCCAACGTCCTGACTTTC
NA once TRBJ2-5 TRBV6-1 CATSLERTETQYF TGTGCCACCTCCCTCGAGCGCACCGAGACCCAGTACTTC
TRBD1 NA TRBJ1-1 TRBV5-5 CASSLIPGQGANTEAFF TGTGCCAGCAGCTTAATCCCGGGACAGGGGGCCAACACTGAAGCTTTCTTT
NA NA TRBJ1-1 TRBV11-2 CASSLGRDTEAFF TGTGCCAGCAGCTTAGGGAGGGACACTGAAGCTTTCTTT
TRBD1 NA TRBJ1-2 TRBV30 CAAETGGGGYTF TGTGCCGCCGAGACAGGGGGCGGTGGCTACACCTTC
TRBD1 NA TRBJ2-2 TRBV28 CASRTGQNTGELFF TGTGCCAGCAGGACAGGGCAGAACACCGGGGAGCTGTTTTTT
NA few TRBJ1-1 TRBV19 CASSIGRQWGEAFF TGTGCCAGTAGTATAGGGAGACAGTGGGGTGAAGCTTTCTTT
TRBD1 NA TRBJ2-7 TRBV14 CASSQDTGQEIGQYF TGTGCCAGCAGCCAAGACACGGGACAGGAGATAGGGCAGTACTTC
NA few TRBJ2-7 TRBV7-9 CASSYRGLSYEQYF TGTGCCAGCAGCTACAGGGGACTCTCCTACGAGCAGTACTTC
TRBD2 NA TRBJ2-3 TRBV6-1 CASSEPGRGGADTQYF TGTGCCAGCAGTGAACCGGGACGCGGGGGGGCTGATACGCAGTATTTT
NA once TRBJ1-2 TRBV6-1 CASSERIDYTF TGTGCCAGCAGCGAACGGATTGACTACACCTTC
NA NA TRBJ1-1 TRBV19 CASSIRQAEAFF TGTGCCAGTAGTATTAGGCAGGCTGAAGCTTTCTTT
NA NA TRBJ2-5 TRBV6-6 CASSYGPDQETQYF TGTGCCAGCAGTTACGGCCCGGATCAAGAGACCCAGTACTTC
NA NA TRBJ2-5 TRBV7-2 CASSLNMIVQETQYF TGTGCCAGCAGCTTGAATATGATAGTTCAAGAGACCCAGTACTTC
TRBD1 NA TRBJ2-4 TRBV28 CASIPRQGDKNIQYF TGTGCCAGCATCCCCCGACAGGGTGACAAAAACATTCAGTACTTC